This record covers a single T cell receptor (beta chain). No antigen is known for it. This specimen belongs to a study of shared clonotypes between healthy human individuals. For the study at large: Three men and a couple of women, aged 18 to 49, were donors. Regarding the study as a whole: What naive subsets generally showed was a larger estimated richness than memory subsets showed.

CDR3 size: 13 residues. Trimming left V 5 bases short and J 10 bases short, with 18 bases between. Per germline, CDR1 SGHKS and CDR2 YYEKEE (reference sequence). Around 30,000 T cell genomes, or roughly 180 ng DNA, went into the sorted-subset replicate PCRs. Repertoires were generated with immunoSEQ multiplex PCR, while TCRdb's copy carries only in-frame clones and drops some. Of 2.3 million or so clones in the sample, more than 80% were seen once. The rearrangement links TRBV5-5 to TRBJ1-2; D remains ambiguous. Sample: naive CD4+ T cells from PBMCs. Subset defined: CD45RA+ positively selected. The sequence was obtained from a young man in good health. Some clones in this sample may be carry-over from other donors' samples. The DNA for the CDR3 is TGTGCCAGCAGTTCTGTATTGGCCTGGGACTACACCTTC. This translates into CASSSVLAWDYTF.